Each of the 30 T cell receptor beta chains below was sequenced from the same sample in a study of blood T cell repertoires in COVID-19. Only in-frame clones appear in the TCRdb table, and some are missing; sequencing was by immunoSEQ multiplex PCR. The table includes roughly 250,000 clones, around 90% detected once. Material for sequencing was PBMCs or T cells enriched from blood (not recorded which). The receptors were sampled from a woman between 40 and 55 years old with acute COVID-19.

The CDR3 protein is CASNREGNAYNEQFF. The CDR3 coding sequence is TGTGCCAGCAATAGGGAGGGTAATGCCTACAATGAGCAGTTCTTC. V is TRBV2 and J is TRBJ2-1, with TRBD2 matching over 7 bases. After removal of 7 bases from V and 2 bases from J, the junction contained 8 bases not matched to a gene. Germline lookup yields CDR1 SNHLY and CDR2 FYNNEI. The CDR3 totals 15 residues. The whole variable domain, filled in from reference TRBV2 and TRBJ2-1, reads EPEVTQTPSHQVTQMGQEVILRCVPISNHLYFYWYRQILGQKVEFLVSFYNNEISEKSEIFDDQFSVERPDGSNFTLKIRSTKLEDSAMYFCASNREGNAYNEQFFGPGTRLTVL.

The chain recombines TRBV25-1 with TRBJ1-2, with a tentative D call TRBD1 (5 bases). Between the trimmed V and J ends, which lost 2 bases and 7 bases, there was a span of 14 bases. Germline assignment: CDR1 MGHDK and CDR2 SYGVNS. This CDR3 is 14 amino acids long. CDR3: CASSEGRRVGGYTF. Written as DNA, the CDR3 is TGTGCCAGCAGTGAAGGACGCAGGGTGGGTGGCTACACCTTC.

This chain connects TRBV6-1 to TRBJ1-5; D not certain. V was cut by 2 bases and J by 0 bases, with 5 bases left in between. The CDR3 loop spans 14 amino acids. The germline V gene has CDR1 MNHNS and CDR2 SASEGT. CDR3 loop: CASSELYSNQPQHF. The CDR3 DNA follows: TGTGCCAGCAGTGAATTGTATAGCAATCAGCCCCAGCATTTT.

The DNA for the CDR3 is TGCGCCAGCAGCTCAACAGGCCTTGGCCTCCACTTT. Its protein product is CASSSTGLGLHF. The chain is built from TRBV5-1 and TRBJ1-6; D is perhaps TRBD1 (5 bases). V dropped 3 bases and J dropped 15 bases, with 13 bases sitting between them. Germline loops: CDR1 SGHRS, CDR2 YFSETQ. The CDR3 extends over 12 amino acids.

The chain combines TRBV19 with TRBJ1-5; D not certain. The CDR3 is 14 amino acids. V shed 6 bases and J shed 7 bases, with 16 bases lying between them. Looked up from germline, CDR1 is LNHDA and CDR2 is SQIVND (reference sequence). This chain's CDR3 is CASRVSGGWQPQHF. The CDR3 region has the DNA TGTGCCAGTAGAGTCTCCGGAGGCTGGCAGCCCCAGCATTTT.

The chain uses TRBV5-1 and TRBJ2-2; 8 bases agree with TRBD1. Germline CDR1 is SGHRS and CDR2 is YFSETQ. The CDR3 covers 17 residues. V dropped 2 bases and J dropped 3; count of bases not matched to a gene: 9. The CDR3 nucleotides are TGCGCCAGCAGCTTATTAGCCGGGACAGGAGACACCGGGGAGCTGTTTTTT. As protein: CASSLLAGTGDTGELFF.

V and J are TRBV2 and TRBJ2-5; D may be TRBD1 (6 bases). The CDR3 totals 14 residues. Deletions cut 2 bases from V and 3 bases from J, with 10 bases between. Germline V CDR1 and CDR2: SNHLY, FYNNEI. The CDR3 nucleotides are TGTGCCAGCAGTGAAAGGGACAAAAAAGAGACCCAGTACTTC. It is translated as CASSERDKKETQYF.

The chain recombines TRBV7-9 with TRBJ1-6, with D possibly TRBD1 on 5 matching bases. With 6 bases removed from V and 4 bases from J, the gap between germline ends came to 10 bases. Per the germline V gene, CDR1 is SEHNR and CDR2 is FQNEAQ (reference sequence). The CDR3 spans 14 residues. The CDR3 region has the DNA TGTGCCAGCAGGCCAGGGTATTATAATTCACCCCTCCACTTT. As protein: CASRPGYYNSPLHF.

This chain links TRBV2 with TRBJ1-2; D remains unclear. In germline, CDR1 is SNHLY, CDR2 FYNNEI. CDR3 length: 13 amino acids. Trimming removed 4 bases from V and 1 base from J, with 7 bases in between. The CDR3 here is CASSVYNNYGYTF. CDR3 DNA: TGTGCCAGCAGTGTTTACAATAACTATGGCTACACCTTC.

CDR3 amino acids: CASSEVQGSTPLHF. The CDR3 DNA is TGTGCCAGCAGTGAAGTCCAGGGAAGTACGCCCCTCCACTTT. The chain combines TRBV2 with TRBJ1-6; possible D gene TRBD1, 5 bases. Germline values: CDR1 SNHLY, CDR2 FYNNEI. Trimming cost V 1 base and J 13 bases, with 14 bases left between them. The CDR3 contains 14 residues. Together with reference TRBV2 and TRBJ1-6, the CDR3 gives the full variable domain: EPEVTQTPSHQVTQMGQEVILRCVPISNHLYFYWYRQILGQKVEFLVSFYNNEISEKSEIFDDQFSVERPDGSNFTLKIRSTKLEDSAMYFCASSEVQGSTPLHFGNGTRLTVT.

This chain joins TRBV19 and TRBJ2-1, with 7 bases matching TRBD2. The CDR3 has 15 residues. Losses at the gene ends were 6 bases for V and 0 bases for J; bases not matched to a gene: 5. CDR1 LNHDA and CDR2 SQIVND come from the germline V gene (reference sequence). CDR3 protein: CASSPSGGSYNEQFF. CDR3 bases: TGTGCCAGTAGCCCCTCGGGAGGCTCCTACAATGAGCAGTTCTTC.

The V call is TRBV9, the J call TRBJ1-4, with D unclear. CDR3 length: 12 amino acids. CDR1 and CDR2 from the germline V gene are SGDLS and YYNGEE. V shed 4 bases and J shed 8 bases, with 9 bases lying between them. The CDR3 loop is CASSPRGEKLFF. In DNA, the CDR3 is TGTGCCAGCAGCCCCAGAGGAGAAAAACTGTTTTTT.

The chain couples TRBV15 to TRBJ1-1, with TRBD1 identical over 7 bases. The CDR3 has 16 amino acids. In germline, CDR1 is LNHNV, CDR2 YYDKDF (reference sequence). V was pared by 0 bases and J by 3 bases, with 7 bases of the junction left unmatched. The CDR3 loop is CATSRDRQGRYTEAFF. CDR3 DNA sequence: TGTGCCACCAGCAGAGATCGACAGGGTAGGTACACTGAAGCTTTCTTT. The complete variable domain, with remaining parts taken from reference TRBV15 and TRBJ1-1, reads DAMVIQNPRYQVTQFGKPVTLSCSQTLNHNVMYWYQQKSSQAPKLLFHYYDKDFNNEADTPDNFQSRRPNTSFCFLDIRSPGLGDTAMYLCATSRDRQGRYTEAFFGQGTRLTVV.

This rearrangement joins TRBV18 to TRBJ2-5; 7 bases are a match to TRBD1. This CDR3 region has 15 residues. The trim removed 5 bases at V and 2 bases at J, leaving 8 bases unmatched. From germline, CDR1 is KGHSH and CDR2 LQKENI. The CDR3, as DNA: TGTGCCAGCTCATCCGGACAGGACCTACAAGAGACCCAGTACTTC. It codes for CASSSGQDLQETQYF.

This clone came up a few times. CDR3 bases: TGTGCCAGCAGCACAAGTTTGTCTGAGCAGTTCTTC. Amino acid sequence: CASSTSLSEQFF. The rearrangement joins TRBV3-1 (or the pseudogene TRBV3-2) to TRBJ2-1; D gene ambiguous. Germline loops: CDR1 LGHDT, CDR2 YNNKEL (reference sequence). V lost 5 bases to trimming and J lost 9 bases, with 11 bases between them. The CDR3 has 12 amino acids.

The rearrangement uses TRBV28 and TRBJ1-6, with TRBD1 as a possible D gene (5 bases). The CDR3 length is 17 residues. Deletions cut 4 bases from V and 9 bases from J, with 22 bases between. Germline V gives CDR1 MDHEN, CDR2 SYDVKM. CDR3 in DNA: TGTGCCAGCAGTTCAGTAGCGGTTGGGCAGGGACGTTCACCCCTCCACTTT. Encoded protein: CASSSVAVGQGRSPLHF.

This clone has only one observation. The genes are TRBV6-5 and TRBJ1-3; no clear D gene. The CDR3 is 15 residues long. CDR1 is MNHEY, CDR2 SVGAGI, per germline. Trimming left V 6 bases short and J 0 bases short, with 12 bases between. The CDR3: CASSYTRLSGNTIYF. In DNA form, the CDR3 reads TGTGCCAGCAGCTACACTCGACTCTCTGGAAACACCATATATTTT.

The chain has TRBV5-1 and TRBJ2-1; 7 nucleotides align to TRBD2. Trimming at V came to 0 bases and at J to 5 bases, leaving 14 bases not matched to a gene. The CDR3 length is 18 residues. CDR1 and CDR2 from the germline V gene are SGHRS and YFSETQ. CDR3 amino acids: CASSLGLTREGAHNEQFF. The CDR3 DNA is TGCGCCAGCAGCTTGGGACTAACAAGGGAGGGCGCTCACAATGAGCAGTTCTTC.

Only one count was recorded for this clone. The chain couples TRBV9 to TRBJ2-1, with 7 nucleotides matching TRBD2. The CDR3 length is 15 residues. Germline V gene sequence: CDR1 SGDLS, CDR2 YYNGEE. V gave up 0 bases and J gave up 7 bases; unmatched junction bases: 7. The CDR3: CASSVAAGVVNEQFF. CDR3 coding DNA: TGTGCCAGCAGCGTAGCTGCGGGAGTGGTAAATGAGCAGTTCTTC.

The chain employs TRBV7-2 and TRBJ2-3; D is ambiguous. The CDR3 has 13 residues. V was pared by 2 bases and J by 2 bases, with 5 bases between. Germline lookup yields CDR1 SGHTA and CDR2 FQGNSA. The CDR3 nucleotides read TGTGCCAGCAGCTTATATCCCACAGATACGCAGTATTTT. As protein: CASSLYPTDTQYF. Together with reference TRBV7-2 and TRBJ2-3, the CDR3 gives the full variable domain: GAGVSQSPSNKVTEKGKDVELRCDPISGHTALYWYRQSLGQGLEFLIYFQGNSAPDKSGLPSDRFSAERTGGSVSTLTIQRTQQEDSAVYLCASSLYPTDTQYFGPGTRLTVL.

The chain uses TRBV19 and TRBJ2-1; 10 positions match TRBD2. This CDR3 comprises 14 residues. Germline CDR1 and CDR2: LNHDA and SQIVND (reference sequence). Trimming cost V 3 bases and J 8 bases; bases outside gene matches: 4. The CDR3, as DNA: TGTGCCAGTAGTATGCTAGCGGGAGAGGATGAGCAGTTCTTC. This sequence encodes CASSMLAGEDEQFF.

The CDR3 sequence: CASRKQGGVGELFF. The CDR3 DNA reads TGTGCCAGCAGGAAACAGGGGGGGGTAGGGGAGCTGTTTTTT. The J gene is TRBJ2-2, the V gene TRBV6-5, with a weak D call TRBD1 (8 bases). There are 14 residues in the CDR3. The germline CDR1 and CDR2 sequences are MNHEY and SVGAGI. Trimming removed 6 bases at V and 8 bases at J, with 16 bases between.

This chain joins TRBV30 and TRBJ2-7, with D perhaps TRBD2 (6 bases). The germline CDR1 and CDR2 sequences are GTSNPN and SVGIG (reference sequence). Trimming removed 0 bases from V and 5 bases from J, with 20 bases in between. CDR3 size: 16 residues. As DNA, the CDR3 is TGTGCCTGGAGTGTAGGCCGGCTAGCGAATTCCAACGAGCAGTACTTC. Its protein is CAWSVGRLANSNEQYF.

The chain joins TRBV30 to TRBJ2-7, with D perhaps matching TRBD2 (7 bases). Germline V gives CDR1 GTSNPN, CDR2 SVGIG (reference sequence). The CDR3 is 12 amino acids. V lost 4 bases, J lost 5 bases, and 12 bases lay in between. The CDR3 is CAWTRGGNEQYF. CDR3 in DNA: TGTGCCTGGACCCGCGGGGGCAACGAGCAGTACTTC.

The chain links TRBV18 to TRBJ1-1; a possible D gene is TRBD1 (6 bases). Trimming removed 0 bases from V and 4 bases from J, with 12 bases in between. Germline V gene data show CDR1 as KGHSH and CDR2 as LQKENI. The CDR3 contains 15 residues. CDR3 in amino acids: CASSPPWTEGTEAFF. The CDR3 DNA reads TGTGCCAGCTCACCACCCTGGACAGAGGGCACTGAAGCTTTCTTT. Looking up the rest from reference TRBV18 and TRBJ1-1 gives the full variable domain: NAGVMQNPRHLVRRRGQEARLRCSPMKGHSHVYWYRQLPEEGLKFMVYLQKENIIDESGMPKERFSAEFPKEGPSILRIQQVVRGDSAAYFCASSPPWTEGTEAFFGQGTRLTVV.

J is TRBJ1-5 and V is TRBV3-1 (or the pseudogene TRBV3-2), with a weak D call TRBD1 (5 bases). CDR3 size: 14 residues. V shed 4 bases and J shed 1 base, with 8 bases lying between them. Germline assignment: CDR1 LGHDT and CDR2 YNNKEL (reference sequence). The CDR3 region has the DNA TGTGCCAGCAGCCTAACAGGAAGCAATCAGCCCCAGCATTTT. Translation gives CASSLTGSNQPQHF.

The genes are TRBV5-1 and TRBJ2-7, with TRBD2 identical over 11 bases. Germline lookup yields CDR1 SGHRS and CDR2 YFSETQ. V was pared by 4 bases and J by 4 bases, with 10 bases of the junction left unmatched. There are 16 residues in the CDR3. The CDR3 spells CASSLPRSSGGYEQYF. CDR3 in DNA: TGCGCCAGCAGCCTACCGCGGTCTAGCGGGGGGTACGAGCAGTACTTC.

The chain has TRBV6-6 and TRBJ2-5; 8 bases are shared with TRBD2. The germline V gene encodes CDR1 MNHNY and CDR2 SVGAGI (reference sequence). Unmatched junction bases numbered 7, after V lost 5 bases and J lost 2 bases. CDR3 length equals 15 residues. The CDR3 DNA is TGTGCCAGCAGTGACCTCCGGGGGGGTCAAGAGACCCAGTACTTC. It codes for CASSDLRGGQETQYF.

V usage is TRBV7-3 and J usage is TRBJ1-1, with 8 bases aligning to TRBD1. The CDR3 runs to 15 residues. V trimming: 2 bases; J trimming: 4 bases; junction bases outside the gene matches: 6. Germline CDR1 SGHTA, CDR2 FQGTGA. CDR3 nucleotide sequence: TGTGCCAGCAGCTTACAGGGGGCCGTTGGCACTGAAGCTTTCTTT. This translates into CASSLQGAVGTEAFF.

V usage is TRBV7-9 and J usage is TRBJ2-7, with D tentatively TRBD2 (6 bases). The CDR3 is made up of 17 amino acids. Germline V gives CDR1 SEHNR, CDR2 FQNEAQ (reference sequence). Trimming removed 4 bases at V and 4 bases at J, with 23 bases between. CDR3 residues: CASSYRGSRGEEYEQYF. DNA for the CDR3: TGTGCCAGCAGCTACCGAGGATCGCGCGGGGAGGAATACGAGCAGTACTTC.